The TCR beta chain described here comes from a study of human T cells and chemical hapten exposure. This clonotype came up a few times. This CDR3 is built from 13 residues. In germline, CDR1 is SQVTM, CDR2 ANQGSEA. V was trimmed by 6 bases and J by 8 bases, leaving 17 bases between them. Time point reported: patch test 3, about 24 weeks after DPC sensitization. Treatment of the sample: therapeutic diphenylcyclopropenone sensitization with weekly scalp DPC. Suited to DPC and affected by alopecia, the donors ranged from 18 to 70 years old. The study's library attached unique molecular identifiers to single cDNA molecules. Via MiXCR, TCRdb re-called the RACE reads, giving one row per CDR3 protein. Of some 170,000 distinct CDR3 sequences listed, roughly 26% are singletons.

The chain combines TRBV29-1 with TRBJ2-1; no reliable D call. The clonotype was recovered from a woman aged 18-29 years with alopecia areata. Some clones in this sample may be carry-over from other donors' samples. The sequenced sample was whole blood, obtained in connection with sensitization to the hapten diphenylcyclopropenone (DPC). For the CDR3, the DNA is TGCAGCGTCCCCTATGCTCTCGGGTATGAGCAGTTCTTC. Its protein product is CSVPYALGYEQFF.